This TCR beta chain was sequenced during a study of human CD8 memory T cell subsets. The identity of TPEX cells was that of CCR7+ PD-1+ TIGIT+ early memory CD8+ T cells with exhausted-like traits. It was by negative magnetic separation that total CD8+ T cells were enriched. RNA came from duplicate vials of around 150,000 sorted CD8+ T cells per subset. The CDR3 is 12 residues long. Germline-derived CDR1 and CDR2 are KGHDR and SFDVKD. As regards this clonotype: Its antigen is currently unknown.

The study's findings and limits: Stem-like memory and precursor exhausted T cell repertoires overlapped minimally with each other. A similarly high level of diversity characterized stem-like memory and precursor exhausted T cells, unlike effector memory cells.

Libraries of TCR beta chains were produced by 5' RACE (UMI-labeled). TCRdb re-called the 5' RACE reads and catalogs CDR3 proteins one per entry, DNA excluded. Its table lists about 10,000 distinct CDR3 sequences. The sample consisted of CD8+ T cells from PBMCs. The receptor comes from a human donor in good health. The V call is TRBV24-1, the J call TRBJ2-3; the D call of TRBD1 rests on TCRdb alone, since no DNA is present to check it. CDR3 in amino acids: CATSGHTDTQYF.